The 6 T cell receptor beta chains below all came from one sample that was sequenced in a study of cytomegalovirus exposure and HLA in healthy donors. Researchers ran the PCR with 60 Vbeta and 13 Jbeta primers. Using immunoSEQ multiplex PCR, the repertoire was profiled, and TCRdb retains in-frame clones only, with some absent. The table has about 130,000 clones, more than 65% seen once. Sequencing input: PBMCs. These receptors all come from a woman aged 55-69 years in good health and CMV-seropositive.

This chain's CDR3 is CASSLSQGVGGELFF. The CDR3, as DNA: TGTGCCAGCAGCTTAAGCCAGGGGGTAGGCGGGGAGCTGTTTTTT. The V call is TRBV7-3, the J call TRBJ2-2, with TRBD1 identical over 7 bases. With V trimmed by 1 base and J by 7 bases, 6 bases remained unmatched. The germline gives CDR1 SGHTA, CDR2 FQGTGA. This CDR3 spans 15 amino acids.

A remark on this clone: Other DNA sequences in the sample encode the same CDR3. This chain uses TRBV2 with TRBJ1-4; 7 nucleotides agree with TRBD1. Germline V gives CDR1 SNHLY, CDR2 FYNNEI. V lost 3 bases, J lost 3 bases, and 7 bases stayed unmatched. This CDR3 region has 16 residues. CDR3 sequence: CASSEALGTANEKLFF. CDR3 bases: TGTGCCAGCAGTGAGGCTCTGGGGACAGCTAATGAAAAACTGTTTTTT. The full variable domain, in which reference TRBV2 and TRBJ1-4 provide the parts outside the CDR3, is EPEVTQTPSHQVTQMGQEVILRCVPISNHLYFYWYRQILGQKVEFLVSFYNNEISEKSEIFDDQFSVERPDGSNFTLKIRSTKLEDSAMYFCASSEALGTANEKLFFGSGTQLSVL.

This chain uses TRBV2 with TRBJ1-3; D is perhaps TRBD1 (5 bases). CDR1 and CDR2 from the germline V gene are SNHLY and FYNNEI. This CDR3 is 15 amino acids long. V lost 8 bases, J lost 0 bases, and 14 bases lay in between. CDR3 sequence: CASATVGLSGNTIYF. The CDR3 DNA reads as TGTGCCAGCGCCACGGTGGGACTCTCTGGAAACACCATATATTTT. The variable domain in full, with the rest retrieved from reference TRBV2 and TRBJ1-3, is EPEVTQTPSHQVTQMGQEVILRCVPISNHLYFYWYRQILGQKVEFLVSFYNNEISEKSEIFDDQFSVERPDGSNFTLKIRSTKLEDSAMYFCASATVGLSGNTIYFGEGSWLTVV.

The DNA of the CDR3 is TGTGCCAGCAGCCTTACAGGCAGGGCGGCTTTCTTT. This gives the protein CASSLTGRAAFF. The chain joins TRBV6-5 to TRBJ1-1; D is possibly TRBD1 (5 bases). The V end lost 6 bases, the J end lost 11 bases, and 16 bases lay between the germline ends. Germline CDR1 and CDR2: MNHEY and SVGAGI. This CDR3 has 12 residues.

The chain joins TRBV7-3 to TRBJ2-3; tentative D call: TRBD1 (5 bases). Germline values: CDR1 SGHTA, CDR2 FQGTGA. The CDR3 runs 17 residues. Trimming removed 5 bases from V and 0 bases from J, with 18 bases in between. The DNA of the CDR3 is TGTGCCAGCAGCCCCTATTCGACAGTTACTAGCACAGATACGCAGTATTTT. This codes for CASSPYSTVTSTDTQYF.

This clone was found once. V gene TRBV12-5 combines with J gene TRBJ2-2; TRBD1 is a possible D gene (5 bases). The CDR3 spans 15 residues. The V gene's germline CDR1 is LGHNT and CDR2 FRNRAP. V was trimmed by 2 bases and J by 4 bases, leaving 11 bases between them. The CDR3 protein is CASGLSPDITGELFF. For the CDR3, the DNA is TGTGCTAGTGGTTTGTCGCCGGACATCACCGGGGAGCTGTTTTTT.